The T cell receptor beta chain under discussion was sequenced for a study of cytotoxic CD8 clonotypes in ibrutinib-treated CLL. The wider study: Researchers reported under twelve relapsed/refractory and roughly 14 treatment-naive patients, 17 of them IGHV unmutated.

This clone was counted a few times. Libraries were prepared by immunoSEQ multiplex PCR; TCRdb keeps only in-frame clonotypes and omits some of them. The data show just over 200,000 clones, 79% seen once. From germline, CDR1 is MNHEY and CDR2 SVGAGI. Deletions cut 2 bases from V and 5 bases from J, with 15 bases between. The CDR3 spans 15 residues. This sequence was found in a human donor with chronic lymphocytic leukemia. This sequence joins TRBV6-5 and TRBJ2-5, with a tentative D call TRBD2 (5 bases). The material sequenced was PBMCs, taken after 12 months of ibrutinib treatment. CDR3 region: CASSYREGLKETQYF. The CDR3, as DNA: TGTGCCAGCAGTTACAGAGAGGGCCTCAAGGAGACCCAGTACTTC.